Below, 6 T cell receptor beta chains from the same sample are listed, as sequenced in a study of shared clonotypes between healthy human individuals. Here immunoSEQ multiplex PCR was the method, and the copy in TCRdb shows in-frame clones only, minus some. This table holds 950,000 to 1,100,000 clones, about three quarters found once. Input material: memory CD4+ T cells sorted from blood. Subset in this sample: CD45RA-negative fraction. These TCRs come from a man between 18 and 35 years old in good health.

This clone was found a few times. The chain employs TRBV20-1 and TRBJ1-1; no definite D call. Deletions cut 7 bases from V and 7 bases from J, with 10 bases between. There are 10 residues in the CDR3. Germline-derived CDR1 and CDR2 are DFQATT and SNEGSKA (reference sequence). The CDR3 nucleotides read TGCAGTGTCCGGCGGGGTGAAGCTTTCTTT. It specifies CSVRRGEAFF.

The rearrangement joins TRBV13 to TRBJ2-1; 9 positions agree with TRBD2. The CDR3 has 16 residues. Germline CDR1 is PRHDT and CDR2 is FYEKMQ (reference sequence). The J segment lost 3 bases and the V segment lost 6 bases, leaving 9 bases of the junction unmatched. The CDR3 spells CASSRIAGAHYNEQFF. CDR3 nucleotides: TGTGCCAGCAGTCGAATAGCGGGGGCCCACTACAATGAGCAGTTCTTC.

The chain employs TRBV19 and TRBJ1-5, with a tentative D call TRBD1 (6 bases). Looked up from germline, CDR1 is LNHDA and CDR2 is SQIVND (reference sequence). This CDR3 comprises 15 residues. V was clipped by 3 bases and J by 1 base, with 10 bases between them. CDR3 residues: CASSIQGISNQPQHF. CDR3 coding DNA: TGTGCCAGTAGTATTCAGGGGATAAGCAATCAGCCCCAGCATTTT.

The chain links TRBV2 to TRBJ2-7; D is unclear. Trimming shortened V by 7 bases and J by 0 bases, and 7 bases separated the two germline ends. The CDR3 covers 12 residues. Germline V gene data show CDR1 as SNHLY and CDR2 as FYNNEI. Here the CDR3 reads CASKPSSYEQYF. The CDR3 bases are TGTGCCAGCAAACCCTCCTCCTACGAGCAGTACTTC.

The gene calls are TRBV4-1 and TRBJ2-3; D gene ambiguous. The V end was cut by 0 bases, the J end by 4 bases, with 11 bases between. The V gene's germline CDR1 is MGHRA and CDR2 YSYEKL. The length of the CDR3 is 15 residues. The CDR3 here is CASSQEAQRPDTQYF. CDR3 DNA: TGCGCCAGCAGCCAAGAGGCCCAGAGACCAGATACGCAGTATTTT.

The V call is TRBV6-6, the J call TRBJ2-3, with a tentative D call TRBD1 (6 bases). Deletions cut 6 bases from V and 0 bases from J, with 7 bases between. Germline V gene sequence: CDR1 MNHNY, CDR2 SVGAGI (reference sequence). This CDR3 is 13 amino acids long. CDR3 DNA sequence: TGTGCCAGCAGAGACAGGAGCACAGATACGCAGTATTTT. Its protein is CASRDRSTDTQYF.